These 14 T cell receptor beta chains were all obtained from the same sample, sequenced in a study. Using its own MiXCR run on the RT-PCR reads, TCRdb lists one record per CDR3 protein. In the table there are hundreds of thousands of distinct CDR3 sequences, approximately 15% of which are singletons. The sample was memory CD4+ T cells from blood. These receptors all stem from a female donor in good health, serving as a healthy control.

The genes are TRBV5-1 and TRBJ2-1; 11 nucleotides align to TRBD1. CDR1 SGHRS and CDR2 YFSETQ come from the germline V gene. Trimming at V came to 3 bases and at J to 0 bases, leaving 5 bases not matched to a gene. The CDR3 has 17 residues. CDR3 region: CASSSGTGGTSYNEQFF. The CDR3 DNA reads as TGCGCCAGCAGCTCCGGGACAGGGGGGACCTCCTACAATGAGCAGTTCTTC.

The chain has TRBV28 and TRBJ2-1; 9 bases are a match to TRBD2. J lost 1 base, V lost 6 bases, and 7 bases had no gene match. CDR3 length: 16 amino acids. Germline values: CDR1 MDHEN, CDR2 SYDVKM. CDR3 amino acids: CASSRLSGRSYNEQFF. The CDR3 DNA reads TGTGCCAGCAGCCGCCTTAGCGGGAGATCCTACAATGAGCAGTTCTTC.

Comment on this clonotype: The junction shows a germline mismatch at one end, possibly a read error. This chain uses TRBV2 with TRBJ1-2; D may be TRBD1 (5 bases). Germline V CDR1 and CDR2: SNHLY, FYNNEI. This CDR3 has 12 amino acids. The CDR3 DNA reads as TGCGTCTCGGGTTCAGGGAGCTATGGCTACACCTTC. This encodes CVSGSGSYGYTF.

The rearrangement joins TRBV7-2 to TRBJ2-2; the D is unclear. This CDR3 contains 14 residues. Germline lookup yields CDR1 SGHTA and CDR2 FQGNSA. V dropped 2 bases and J dropped 1 base, with 5 bases sitting between them. The CDR3 region is CASSLLMNTGELFF. For the CDR3, the DNA is TGTGCCAGCAGCTTACTAATGAACACCGGGGAGCTGTTTTTT. The full variable domain, in which reference TRBV7-2 and TRBJ2-2 provide the parts outside the CDR3, is GAGVSQSPSNKVTEKGKDVELRCDPISGHTALYWYRQSLGQGLEFLIYFQGNSAPDKSGLPSDRFSAERTGGSVSTLTIQRTQQEDSAVYLCASSLLMNTGELFFGEGSRLTVL.

This clonotype was detected many times. The gene calls are TRBV20-1 and TRBJ2-5; D call uncertain. The CDR3 contains 12 residues. CDR1 DFQATT and CDR2 SNEGSKA come from the germline V gene (reference sequence). CDR3 protein: CRVLRSQETQYF. In DNA form, the CDR3 reads TGCAGGGTCCTTAGAAGTCAGGAGACCCAGTACTTC.

This clonotype was detected many times. V usage is TRBV12-3 or TRBV12-4 and J usage is TRBJ1-3, with D uncertain. The CDR3 is made up of 12 amino acids. V lost 6 bases and J 2 bases, leaving 5 bases between the germline ends. The CDR3 protein is CASRSTGNTIYF. CDR3 coding DNA: TGTGCCAGCAGATCTACTGGAAACACCATATATTTT.

V gene TRBV20-1 combines with J gene TRBJ2-7; D might be TRBD1 or TRBD2, each matching 5 bases. The CDR3 consists of 14 residues. The V and J ends lost 3 bases and 0 bases respectively, with 12 bases between them. Germline CDR1 is DFQATT and CDR2 is SNEGSKA (reference sequence). The CDR3 reads CSASSPGSSYEQYF. CDR3 nucleotide sequence: TGCAGTGCTAGTTCCCCAGGGAGCTCCTACGAGCAGTACTTC.

At least ten counts were recorded for this clonotype. The chain is built from TRBV10-3 and TRBJ2-1, with 9 bases fitting TRBD2. There are 16 residues in the CDR3. Germline CDR1 reads ENHRY; CDR2 reads SYGVKD. V lost 3 bases, J lost 6 bases, and 9 bases stayed unmatched. Written as DNA, the CDR3 is TGTGCCATCAGTGAAAATCAAGCGGGGGGAATCAATGAGCAGTTCTTC. This codes for CAISENQAGGINEQFF.

This clonotype has more than one count but fewer than ten. The chain carries TRBV15 and TRBJ2-2; D might be TRBD2 (6 bases). Germline V lookup: CDR1 LNHNV, CDR2 YYDKDF (reference sequence). V dropped 8 bases and J dropped 5 bases, with 15 bases sitting between them. There are 14 residues in the CDR3. The DNA for the CDR3 is TGTGCCACCGGCCACGGGAGAGATACCGGGGAGCTGTTTTTT. It specifies CATGHGRDTGELFF.

The chain uses TRBV5-4 and TRBJ2-3; 14 positions agree with TRBD2. The CDR3 has 17 amino acids. Per the germline V gene, CDR1 is SGHNT and CDR2 is YYREEE (reference sequence). After removal of 4 bases from V and 3 bases from J, the junction contained 7 bases not matched to a gene. CDR3 sequence: CASSDTGTSGRTDTQYF. The CDR3 region has the DNA TGTGCCAGCAGCGATACCGGGACTAGCGGGAGAACAGATACGCAGTATTTT.

The sample holds a few counts of this clonotype. V usage is TRBV15 and J usage is TRBJ2-5; the D is unclear. The germline CDR1 and CDR2 sequences are LNHNV and YYDKDF (reference sequence). This CDR3 has 13 amino acids. The V end was cut by 2 bases, the J end by 1 base, with 5 bases between. The CDR3: CATSRSLQETQYF. CDR3 nucleotides: TGTGCCACCAGCAGAAGTCTCCAAGAGACCCAGTACTTC. Filled out from reference TRBV15 and TRBJ2-5, the complete variable domain reads DAMVIQNPRYQVTQFGKPVTLSCSQTLNHNVMYWYQQKSSQAPKLLFHYYDKDFNNEADTPDNFQSRRPNTSFCFLDIRSPGLGDTAMYLCATSRSLQETQYFGPGTRLLVL.

V gene TRBV4-3 combines with J gene TRBJ2-7; 11 nucleotides line up with TRBD2. V shed 2 bases, J shed 3 bases, and the junction held 6 bases outside the gene matches. Per germline, CDR1 LGHNA and CDR2 YSLEER. CDR3 length: 16 residues. The CDR3 spells CASSQSGTSGSYEQYF. CDR3 DNA sequence: TGCGCCAGCAGCCAATCCGGGACTAGCGGAAGCTACGAGCAGTACTTC.

The rearrangement uses TRBV5-6 and TRBJ1-5; D might be TRBD1 (6 bases). The ends were cut back, 0 bases at V and 4 bases at J, with 14 bases in the middle. The germline CDR1 and CDR2 sequences are SGHDT and YYEEEE. The CDR3 contains 16 residues. CDR3 amino acids: CASSLGQVGLNQPQHF. The CDR3 DNA reads TGTGCCAGCAGCTTGGGACAGGTAGGGCTGAATCAGCCCCAGCATTTT.

The chain recombines TRBV3-1 with TRBJ2-2; unclear D gene. The germline V gene has CDR1 LGHDT and CDR2 YNNKEL (reference sequence). Trimming pared 4 bases from V and 5 bases from J, leaving 8 bases between. The CDR3 extends over 13 amino acids. The CDR3 region has the DNA TGTGCCAGCAGCCCTCGGAGAACCGGGGAGCTGTTTTTT. It is translated as CASSPRRTGELFF.